The rows below give T cell receptor beta chains drawn from one sample of a study of T-cell memory formation after mild COVID-19. TCRdb redid the calling of the 5' RACE reads with MiXCR, one entry per CDR3 protein. The table shows about 390,000 distinct CDR3 sequences, with roughly 15% occurring only once. Material for sequencing was PBMCs or a T cell subset sorted from them (not recorded which). Every receptor here comes from a man between 18 and 29 years old who had mild COVID-19 (a few samples of this study predate the infection). Cell type and time point are not known. Both conserved end residues are part of each CDR3. The order of the fields is J gene, V gene, CDR3 protein.

TRBJ2-7 | TRBV20-1 | CSAVAVWDEQYF
TRBJ2-5 | TRBV5-1 | CASSLVGLAGPETQYF
TRBJ2-5 | TRBV7-6 | CASSLSIEETQYF
TRBJ2-1 | TRBV5-1 | CASSLETSGNEQFF
TRBJ1-1 | TRBV7-2 | CASRGGMNTEAFF
TRBJ2-3 | TRBV12-3/TRBV12-4 | CASSWDTQGDTQYF
TRBJ1-4 | TRBV6-5 | CASSYWKGFATNEKLFF
TRBJ2-7 | TRBV12-3/TRBV12-4 | CASSLGGTGPEQYF
TRBJ2-5 | TRBV5-1 | CASRAAGGIQETQYF
TRBJ2-3 | TRBV14 | CASSQDHLSDTQYF
TRBJ1-1 | TRBV19 | CASNIQGTEAFF
TRBJ1-4 | TRBV27 | CASSLSAWEKLFF
TRBJ2-5 | TRBV7-2 | CASSFGDYETQYF
TRBJ1-1 | TRBV4-3 | CASSQAHGYTEAFF
TRBJ1-6 | TRBV12-3/TRBV12-4 | CASSPTGNNSPLHF
TRBJ2-7 | TRBV19 | CATQDTNGYEQYF
TRBJ2-5 | TRBV12-3/TRBV12-4 | CASGLDQETQYF
TRBJ2-7 | TRBV5-1 | CASSLKDNEQYF
TRBJ1-1 | TRBV7-9 | CASSSFATGDTEAFF
TRBJ2-1 | TRBV4-1 | CASSQRPGAHEQFF
TRBJ2-3 | TRBV27 | CASSLRTYTDTQYF
TRBJ2-2 | TRBV9 | CASSARQGEGELFF